The T cell receptor beta chain under discussion was sequenced for a study of cytomegalovirus exposure and HLA in healthy donors. Study at large: In terms of ancestry, the Caucasian-associated cluster contained 75% to 85% of the approximately 400 genotyped donors. Study results and caveats: Later analysis identified about 17,000 TCR beta sequences associated with HLA alleles, using a false discovery rate threshold of 0.05. A missense DCLRE1C variant was associated with V- and J-gene trimming of TCR beta chains in a later analysis, and an independent cohort replicated the association.

The CDR3 extends over 14 amino acids. V lost 4 bases and J lost 2; bases outside the gene matches: 3. CDR1 is MNHEY, CDR2 SMNVEV, per germline (reference sequence). Worth noting for this clone: Its antigen is unidentified.

The PCR ran on 60 Vbeta and 13 Jbeta primers. The data were produced by immunoSEQ multiplex PCR, yet TCRdb's version contains in-frame clones alone and is incomplete. The data show roughly 70,000 clones, around 77% seen once. The TCR comes from a middle-aged man in good health and CMV-seronegative. Sequences were obtained from PBMCs. V gene TRBV27 combines with J gene TRBJ2-5; 8 bases are a match to TRBD2. CDR3 bases: TGTGCCAGCAGTTCAACTAGCGGTCAAGAGACCCAGTACTTC. Translated, it gives CASSSTSGQETQYF.